Presented here are 10 T cell receptor beta chains from one specimen sequenced in a study of technical replicates of blood from four donors (dated by TCRdb to 2016 to 2017). Library preparation was by the immunoSEQ multiplex PCR assay. TCRdb carries this immuneACCESS record with in-frame sequences only. Its versions omit some clonotypes, under half of them owing to an unresolved V gene in the studies checked, with the rest unexplained. The sample table shows 80,000 to 90,000 clones, and just under 95% are seen once. In total, the top ten clones hold 0.2% to 0.3% of the sample. Sample: T cells isolated from PBMCs. These receptors all stem from a human donor in good health.

The rearrangement joins TRBV6-1 to TRBJ2-1; TRBD2 agrees at 7 bases. CDR1 MNHNS and CDR2 SASEGT come from the germline V gene. V shed 4 bases and J 7 bases; nucleotides not matched to a gene: 7. CDR3 size: 14 residues. The DNA of the CDR3 is TGTGCCAGCAGTGCCCTCGGGGGGTCAAATGAGCAGTTCTTC. Translation gives CASSALGGSNEQFF.

The V and J genes are TRBV4-1 and TRBJ1-4; the match to TRBD1 covers 8 bases. This CDR3 spans 15 amino acids. Germline CDR1 is MGHRA and CDR2 is YSYEKL. The ends lost 1 base at V and 3 bases at J; junction bases unmatched: 1. Here the CDR3 reads CASSQVDRANEKLFF. CDR3 nucleotide sequence: TGCGCCAGCAGCCAAGTGGACAGGGCTAATGAAAAACTGTTTTTT.

The chain joins TRBV7-3 to TRBJ2-1, with TRBD1 identical over 8 bases. Unmatched junction bases numbered 12, after V lost 1 base and J lost 1 base. This CDR3 spans 19 amino acids. The V gene's germline CDR1 is SGHTA and CDR2 FQGTGA. CDR3 DNA: TGTGCCAGCAGCTTAAAAGGGACCTCCTGGACAGGGTCCTACAATGAGCAGTTCTTC. The encoded protein is CASSLKGTSWTGSYNEQFF.

V is TRBV25-1 and J is TRBJ2-3; 10 bases are a match to TRBD2. Per the germline V gene, CDR1 is MGHDK and CDR2 is SYGVNS. Losses at the gene ends were 2 bases for V and 1 base for J; bases not matched to a gene: 9. CDR3 length: 18 amino acids. CDR3 sequence reads: CASSEQGPGTSGTDTQYF. The CDR3 DNA reads TGTGCCAGCAGTGAACAGGGTCCCGGGACTAGCGGCACAGATACGCAGTATTTT.

J is TRBJ2-3 and V is TRBV7-9; tentatively, D is TRBD2 (6 bases). The V gene lost 4 bases and the J gene lost 8 bases, with 22 bases spanning the gap. CDR3 length: 16 residues. The germline V gene has CDR1 SEHNR and CDR2 FQNEAQ (reference sequence). The CDR3 spells CASSSIDGTLLVTQYF. The DNA for the CDR3 is TGTGCCAGCAGCTCGATAGATGGGACTCTGCTGGTTACGCAGTATTTT.

The CDR3 reads CASSHRAKSYEQYF. Written as DNA, the CDR3 is TGTGCCAGCAGCCACAGGGCTAAATCCTACGAGCAGTACTTC. The chain couples TRBV6-1 to TRBJ2-7, with D possibly being TRBD1 (6 bases). This CDR3 has 14 residues. Germline V lookup: CDR1 MNHNS, CDR2 SASEGT. V was cut by 6 bases and J by 1 base, with 13 bases left in between.

This clone was observed once. V is TRBV6-5 and J is TRBJ2-7, with 8 bases matching TRBD2. The length of the CDR3 is 14 residues. Germline V CDR1 and CDR2: MNHEY, SVGAGI. V trimming: 5 bases; J trimming: 2 bases; junction bases outside the gene matches: 5. The CDR3: CASSRAGAPYEQYF. The CDR3, as DNA: TGTGCCAGCAGTAGAGCGGGAGCCCCCTACGAGCAGTACTTC.

The chain has TRBV5-1 and TRBJ2-6, with TRBD1 as a possible D gene (5 bases). V was pared by 7 bases and J by 2 bases, with 16 bases between. The germline V gene has CDR1 SGHRS and CDR2 YFSETQ. This CDR3 has 16 amino acids. CDR3 amino acids: CASGQLQDPGANVLTF. CDR3 DNA sequence: TGCGCCAGCGGTCAACTACAGGACCCTGGGGCCAACGTCCTGACTTTC. Variable domain in full (rest from reference TRBV5-1 and TRBJ2-6): KAGVTQTPRYLIKTRGQQVTLSCSPISGHRSVSWYQQTPGQGLQFLFEYFSETQRNKGNFPGRFSGRQFSNSRSEMNVSTLELGDSALYLCASGQLQDPGANVLTFGAGSRLTVL.

J is TRBJ2-1 and V is TRBV10-1; D may be TRBD2 (6 bases). Trimming pared 3 bases from V and 4 bases from J, leaving 7 bases between. The CDR3 extends over 13 amino acids. The germline CDR1 and CDR2 sequences are WNHNN and SYGVQD (reference sequence). This CDR3 reads CASSDGGYNEQFF. The DNA of the CDR3 is TGCGCCAGCAGTGATGGAGGGTACAATGAGCAGTTCTTC.

The rearrangement uses TRBV12-5 and TRBJ2-7; the D gene is possibly TRBD2 (5 bases). V lost 1 base, J lost 6 bases, and 13 bases lay in between. Germline assignment: CDR1 LGHNT and CDR2 FRNRAP. The CDR3 is made up of 14 amino acids. CDR3 DNA sequence: TGTGCTAGTGGTTTGGATACGGGGAAGGTCGAGCAGTACTTC. Its translation is CASGLDTGKVEQYF.